Following are 6 T cell receptor beta chains from one sample sequenced in a study of blood T cell repertoires in COVID-19. Generated by immunoSEQ multiplex PCR, the TCRdb table keeps only in-frame clones and is missing some. The top ten clones hold about 0.58% of a sample with about 190,000 clones, 90% of them seen once. Sequencing input: peripheral blood. The receptors here all came from a man aged 50-60 years with acute or convalescent COVID-19.

The rearrangement joins TRBV28 to TRBJ1-5; 7 nucleotides line up with TRBD1. The CDR3 has 15 amino acids. Germline CDR1 MDHEN, CDR2 SYDVKM. V shed 5 bases and J 3 bases; nucleotides not matched to a gene: 7. In DNA form, the CDR3 reads TGTGCCAGCAGTAAAGCAGGGGGTCCCAATCAGCCCCAGCATTTT. Translated, it gives CASSKAGGPNQPQHF.

The chain is built from TRBV27 and TRBJ1-5; D is uncertain. CDR3 length: 12 amino acids. Germline loops: CDR1 MNHEY, CDR2 SMNVEV (reference sequence). V was pared by 3 bases and J by 3 bases, with 3 bases between. The CDR3 loop is CASSFLNQPQHF. For the CDR3, the DNA is TGTGCCAGCAGTTTCCTCAATCAGCCCCAGCATTTT.

CDR3 nucleotides: TGTGCCACCGGGACAGGCTGGGAGCCCCAGCATTTT. Amino acid sequence: CATGTGWEPQHF. The chain couples TRBV2 to TRBJ1-5; 8 bases fit TRBD1. The CDR3 length is 12 residues. Germline trimming cut 10 bases from V and 8 bases from J; bases unmatched to any gene: 7. The germline V gene has CDR1 SNHLY and CDR2 FYNNEI.

This rearrangement joins TRBV3-1 (or the pseudogene TRBV3-2) to TRBJ1-3; the D is unclear. Germline V CDR1 and CDR2: LGHDT, YNNKEL (reference sequence). This CDR3 comprises 15 residues. The ends were cut back, 1 base at V and 0 bases at J, with 7 bases in the middle. The CDR3 sequence is CASSQGRSSGNTIYF. The DNA for the CDR3 is TGTGCCAGCAGCCAAGGACGGAGCTCTGGAAACACCATATATTTT.

The chain joins TRBV5-1 to TRBJ1-4; 8 bases align to TRBD1. The CDR3 loop spans 15 amino acids. With V trimmed by 6 bases and J by 3 bases, 7 bases remained unmatched. The V gene's germline CDR1 is SGHRS and CDR2 YFSETQ. CDR3 DNA sequence: TGCGCCAGCAACACCGGGGACAGGCCTAATGAAAAACTGTTTTTT. Translated, it gives CASNTGDRPNEKLFF.

This rearrangement joins TRBV28 to TRBJ1-4; TRBD1 matches at 10 bases. The V segment lost 5 bases and the J segment 7 bases; nucleotides outside the gene matches: 7. This CDR3 has 15 residues. Germline V CDR1 and CDR2: MDHEN, SYDVKM. CDR3 in amino acids: CASSADRGQGEKLFF. CDR3 bases: TGTGCCAGCAGTGCCGACAGGGGGCAGGGTGAAAAACTGTTTTTT.